The 29 T cell receptor beta chains listed next were all sequenced from one sample in a study of human T cells and chemical hapten exposure. Time point here: patch test 3, about 24 weeks after DPC sensitization. Indicated treatment: therapeutic diphenylcyclopropenone sensitization with weekly scalp DPC. Using its own MiXCR run on the RACE reads, TCRdb lists one record per CDR3 protein. The sample has around 130,000 distinct CDR3 sequences, 11% seen once; the top ten hold approximately 2.5%. Here the sequenced sample was whole blood, taken in connection with sensitization to the hapten diphenylcyclopropenone (DPC). Receptor source: a woman aged 45-65 years with alopecia areata. Some clones in this sample may be carry-over from other donors' samples.

The sample holds many counts of this clonotype. V is TRBV5-1 and J is TRBJ2-3, with D possibly TRBD2 on 6 matching bases. The germline V gene has CDR1 SGHRS and CDR2 YFSETQ. V was clipped by 0 bases and J by 3 bases, with 11 bases between them. This CDR3 comprises 15 residues. The CDR3 spells CASSLDGGRTDTQYF. The CDR3 nucleotides read TGCGCCAGCAGCTTGGACGGGGGTAGGACAGATACGCAGTATTTT.

This clonotype was counted between two and nine times. The chain combines TRBV7-2 with TRBJ1-2, with no clear D. CDR1 and CDR2 from the germline V gene are SGHTA and FQGNSA. Trimming took 3 bases from V and 3 from J, leaving 5 bases between them. The CDR3 is 12 amino acids. The chain's CDR3 is CASSFQDYGYTF. CDR3 nucleotide sequence: TGTGCCAGCAGCTTTCAGGACTATGGCTACACCTTC.

The chain joins TRBV21-1 to TRBJ2-7; TRBD1 reflects the table's D call only, with no check against the DNA. TRBV21-1 is termed a pseudogene. The CDR3 runs to 12 residues. The CDR3 loop is CASRRRGYEQYF. The DNA of the CDR3 is TGTGCCAGCAGACGAAGGGGCTACGAGCAGTACTTC.

This clonotype was seen a handful of times. J is TRBJ2-3 and V is TRBV27; D ambiguous. V was pared by 0 bases and J by 4 bases, with 5 bases between. The CDR3 is 13 amino acids. Germline V gene sequence: CDR1 MNHEY, CDR2 SMNVEV (reference sequence). The CDR3 loop is CASSLSLADTQYF. CDR3 sequence (DNA): TGTGCCAGCAGTTTATCCTTGGCAGATACGCAGTATTTT.

This clonotype appeared a few times. The rearrangement joins TRBV27 to TRBJ1-5; D remains unclear. The CDR3 runs 12 residues. V was cut by 5 bases and J by 4 bases, with 6 bases left in between. From germline, CDR1 is MNHEY and CDR2 SMNVEV (reference sequence). This CDR3 reads CASSRGNQPQHF. As DNA, the CDR3 is TGTGCCAGCAGTAGAGGGAATCAGCCCCAGCATTTT.

This clonotype was counted at least ten times. This chain joins TRBV29-1 and TRBJ2-5, with D perhaps given as TRBD1 or TRBD2 (6 bases each). The germline V and J ends were trimmed by 4 bases and 2 bases, with 14 bases remaining between them. The CDR3 covers 14 residues. Germline loops: CDR1 SQVTM, CDR2 ANQGSEA. The DNA for the CDR3 is TGCAGCGTTGTCTTCGGGGGCTTACAAGAGACCCAGTACTTC. Translating it yields CSVVFGGLQETQYF.

Here the CDR3 reads CASRRCPYEQYF. The DNA for the CDR3 is TGTGCCAGCCGCAGATGTCCCTACGAGCAGTACTTC. The chain employs TRBV6-5 and TRBJ2-7, with D hard to call. V gave up 8 bases and J gave up 2 bases, with 10 bases separating them. This CDR3 has 12 amino acids. Germline values: CDR1 MNHEY, CDR2 SVGAGI.

This clonotype has more than one count but fewer than ten. The chain recombines TRBV13 with TRBJ1-1; the D is unclear. The CDR3 sequence is 15 residues long. V gave up 5 bases and J gave up 0 bases, with 13 bases separating them. Looked up from germline, CDR1 is PRHDT and CDR2 is FYEKMQ (reference sequence). CDR3 sequence (DNA): TGTGCCAGCAGCGGGCGGACGGACCTGAACACTGAAGCTTTCTTT. Its protein is CASSGRTDLNTEAFF.

For this clonotype: One junction end disagrees with the germline gene, perhaps due to a read error. The chain employs TRBV3-1 and TRBJ1-2; D unresolved. Germline V gives CDR1 LGHDT, CDR2 YNNKEL (reference sequence). The CDR3 covers 14 residues. CDR3 DNA sequence: TGTGCCAGCAGCCAAGACAGTCCTAACGATGGCTACACCTTC. This codes for CASSQDSPNDGYTF. The full variable domain, its missing parts supplied by reference TRBV3-1 and TRBJ1-2, is DTAVSQTPKYLVTQMGNDKSIKCEQNLGHDTMYWYKQDSKKFLKIMFSYNNKELIINETVPNRFSPKSPDKAHLNLHINSLELGDSAVYFCASSQDSPNDGYTFGSGTRLTVV.

The V and J genes are TRBV6-2 or TRBV6-3 and TRBJ2-4; D ambiguous. The V gene lost 2 bases and the J gene lost 8 bases, with 13 bases spanning the gap. The CDR3 covers 14 residues. Germline CDR1 MNHEY, CDR2 SVGEGT. The CDR3 sequence: CASSYDVGMDIQYF. For the CDR3, the DNA is TGTGCCAGCAGTTACGACGTGGGAATGGACATTCAGTACTTC.

A few counts support this clonotype. This chain uses TRBV6-2 or TRBV6-3 with TRBJ2-3, with 9 bases aligning to TRBD2. The CDR3 length is 16 residues. Trimming cost V 2 bases and J 0 bases; bases outside gene matches: 3. Germline V gene data show CDR1 as MNHEY and CDR2 as SVGEGT. The CDR3 loop reads CASSYEAGGSTDTQYF. CDR3 coding DNA: TGTGCCAGCAGTTACGAGGCGGGGGGGAGCACAGATACGCAGTATTTT.

The V gene is TRBV28, the J gene TRBJ2-3; 8 positions agree with TRBD1. This CDR3 has 14 residues. The ends lost 4 bases at V and 4 bases at J; junction bases unmatched: 4. Germline V gives CDR1 MDHEN, CDR2 SYDVKM. CDR3 DNA: TGTGCCAGCAGTTGGCAACAGGGGGCAGATACGCAGTATTTT. It is translated as CASSWQQGADTQYF.

This clonotype was counted only a few times. J is TRBJ2-4 and V is TRBV6-2 or TRBV6-3, with 7 bases aligning to TRBD2. The CDR3 length is 18 residues. Germline V gene data show CDR1 as MNHEY and CDR2 as SVGEGT. V dropped 2 bases and J dropped 0; count of bases not matched to a gene: 10. CDR3 nucleotides: TGTGCCAGCAGTTACGGGCGTCTAGCGGAGCTAGCCAAAAACATTCAGTACTTC. It specifies CASSYGRLAELAKNIQYF.

This clonotype came up a few times. The chain uses TRBV29-1 and TRBJ1-1; D is unresolved. This CDR3 region has 13 residues. CDR1 and CDR2 (germline): SQVTM, ANQGSEA. V lost 6 bases to trimming and J lost 0 bases, with 11 bases between them. CDR3 in amino acids: CSVARSMNTEAFF. CDR3 DNA: TGCAGCGTGGCCAGGTCGATGAACACTGAAGCTTTCTTT.

At least ten counts were recorded for this clonotype. The rearrangement uses TRBV7-8 and TRBJ1-3; D might be TRBD1 (5 bases). The CDR3 extends over 16 amino acids. V was clipped by 2 bases and J by 2 bases, with 13 bases between them. Germline assignment: CDR1 SGHVS and CDR2 FQNEAQ. The CDR3 DNA follows: TGTGCCAGCAGCTTAAGACAGATCCCAACTGGAAACACCATATATTTT. Its translation is CASSLRQIPTGNTIYF.

The gene calls are TRBV7-2 and TRBJ2-1; D possibly corresponds to TRBD2 (6 bases). The germline V and J ends were trimmed by 6 bases and 3 bases, with 18 bases remaining between them. CDR3 length equals 16 residues. Germline CDR1 is SGHTA and CDR2 is FQGNSA. CDR3 sequence (DNA): TGTGCCAGCAGATCCAGCACGGGAGCGTTCTACAATGAGCAGTTCTTC. Amino acids: CASRSSTGAFYNEQFF.

The chain couples TRBV28 to TRBJ2-6; D remains unclear. Deletions cut 6 bases from V and 2 bases from J, with 11 bases between. The CDR3 loop spans 15 amino acids. CDR1 is MDHEN and CDR2 is SYDVKM in the germline V gene. DNA of the CDR3: TGTGCCAGCAGGCTAAACATAGCTGGGGCCAACGTCCTGACTTTC. Its protein product is CASRLNIAGANVLTF.

This clonotype appeared many times. The J gene is TRBJ2-1, the V gene TRBV6-5; TRBD1 matches at 11 bases. The CDR3 consists of 15 residues. Germline CDR1 is MNHEY and CDR2 is SVGAGI. With 4 bases clipped from V and 6 bases from J, the junction kept 5 bases outside the gene matches. CDR3 nucleotide sequence: TGTGCCAGCAGTTCCTCGGGACAGGGGGGCAATGAGCAGTTCTTC. As protein: CASSSSGQGGNEQFF.

At least ten counts were recorded for this clonotype. This chain links TRBV6-1 with TRBJ1-1; weak D call: TRBD1 (5 bases). Trimming removed 0 bases at V and 8 bases at J, with 16 bases between. This CDR3 is 15 amino acids long. The germline V gene has CDR1 MNHNS and CDR2 SASEGT. CDR3 nucleotides: TGTGCCAGCAGTGAAGCGCTCCAGGGCGGTAGAGAAGCTTTCTTT. Protein: CASSEALQGGREAFF.

This clonotype was picked up many times. The chain has TRBV12-3 or TRBV12-4 and TRBJ1-1; 8 bases are a match to TRBD1. V lost 2 bases and J lost 5; bases outside the gene matches: 1. This CDR3 is 13 amino acids long. The CDR3 DNA follows: TGTGCCAGCAGTTTAAACAGGGGGACTGAAGCTTTCTTT. Its protein product is CASSLNRGTEAFF.

This clonotype has only a few counts. The chain couples TRBV6-1 to TRBJ2-4, with a weak D call TRBD2 (5 bases). The germline V and J ends were trimmed by 0 bases and 2 bases, with 17 bases remaining between them. Germline CDR1 reads MNHNS; CDR2 reads SASEGT. The length of the CDR3 is 18 residues. The CDR3 protein is CASSEALSGPVTKNIQYF. In DNA form, the CDR3 reads TGTGCCAGCAGTGAAGCGCTAAGCGGTCCCGTTACCAAAAACATTCAGTACTTC.

Only a few counts were recorded for this clonotype. The chain links TRBV20-1 to TRBJ2-3, with D possibly matching TRBD2 (6 bases). CDR1 DFQATT and CDR2 SNEGSKA come from the germline V gene (reference sequence). Trimming cost V 1 base and J 2 bases, with 10 bases left between them. The CDR3 consists of 14 residues. As DNA, the CDR3 is TGCAGTGCTAGAGGGGACTCACACACAGATACGCAGTATTTT. Protein sequence: CSARGDSHTDTQYF.

V usage is TRBV4-1 and J usage is TRBJ1-6, with D maybe TRBD1 (5 bases). V was trimmed by 0 bases and J by 4 bases, leaving 7 bases between them. This CDR3 region has 15 residues. CDR1 is MGHRA and CDR2 is YSYEKL in the germline V gene. The CDR3: CASSQEDSYNSPLHF. The CDR3 DNA reads TGCGCCAGCAGCCAAGAAGACAGTTATAATTCACCCCTCCACTTT.

The V and J genes are TRBV20-1 and TRBJ2-1; 9 bases fit TRBD1. The CDR3 sequence is 18 residues long. Germline CDR1 reads DFQATT; CDR2 reads SNEGSKA (reference sequence). Germline trimming cut 5 bases from V and 9 bases from J; bases unmatched to any gene: 23. CDR3 DNA: TGCAGTGCTGTACACCAACAAAGGGGACAGGGAAGGTGGCCTGAGCAGTTCTTC. Encoded protein: CSAVHQQRGQGRWPEQFF.

The chain uses TRBV5-1 and TRBJ2-7, with D unresolved. V lost 0 bases and J 5 bases, leaving 6 bases between the germline ends. Germline V gene lookup returns CDR1 SGHRS and CDR2 YFSETQ. The CDR3 is 12 residues long. Here the CDR3 DNA reads TGCGCCAGCAGCTTGGCCGGTCACGAGCAGTACTTC. Protein sequence: CASSLAGHEQYF.

The V gene is TRBV7-9, the J gene TRBJ2-2; TRBD1 matches 8 bases. The V gene's germline CDR1 is SEHNR and CDR2 FQNEAQ (reference sequence). The CDR3 extends over 15 amino acids. The trim removed 5 bases at V and 6 bases at J, leaving 8 bases unmatched. As DNA, the CDR3 is TGTGCCAGCAGCGGCCGGACAGGGCGGGCCGGGGAGCTGTTTTTT. It encodes CASSGRTGRAGELFF.

V gene TRBV29-1 combines with J gene TRBJ2-7, with D maybe TRBD2 (5 bases). Germline V CDR1 and CDR2: SQVTM, ANQGSEA. The CDR3 spans 10 residues. V was trimmed by 4 bases and J by 7 bases, leaving 8 bases between them. The CDR3 bases are TGCAGCGTTGTGGAGGTTGAGCAGTACTTC. It is translated as CSVVEVEQYF.

This chain connects TRBV20-1 to TRBJ2-3, with D possibly called TRBD1 or TRBD2 (5 bases each). Germline lookup yields CDR1 DFQATT and CDR2 SNEGSKA (reference sequence). V was clipped by 0 bases and J by 1 base, with 11 bases between them. The CDR3 sequence is 15 residues long. CDR3: CSARDYRGGTDTQYF. DNA of the CDR3: TGCAGTGCTAGAGATTACAGAGGGGGCACAGATACGCAGTATTTT.

The chain carries TRBV7-2 and TRBJ2-3; D not certain. The germline V and J ends were trimmed by 5 bases and 6 bases, with 15 bases remaining between them. The CDR3 consists of 14 residues. CDR1 is SGHTA, CDR2 FQGNSA, per germline. CDR3 nucleotides: TGTGCCAGCAGCCCCGTCGATCGTGGGGATACGCAGTATTTT. It codes for CASSPVDRGDTQYF.